In its sample, the clone carrying this T cell receptor (beta chain) was seen a few times. Germline CDR1 is SGHDT and CDR2 is YYEEEE. Trimming took off 2 bases at V and 2 bases at J, with 8 bases between the two ends. The CDR3 is 14 amino acids. The sample belongs to a study of blood T cell repertoires in COVID-19. Study-level information: Material from acute and convalescent COVID-19 was sourced from the United States, Italy and Spain. From T cells, B-cell-depleted T cells, or PBMCs came the material, which was cDNA or gDNA.

Clones were read by immunoSEQ multiplex PCR, and TCRdb kept only the in-frame ones, dropping some. Of 150,000 or so clones listed, approximately 80% are singletons. This chain uses TRBV5-6 with TRBJ1-3, with TRBD1 as a possible D gene (5 bases). The TCR was taken from a human donor in a cohort sampled during active COVID-19. The sequencing input was peripheral blood. This CDR3 is CASSFGHAGNTIYF. The CDR3 DNA is TGTGCCAGCAGCTTTGGACACGCTGGAAACACCATATATTTT.